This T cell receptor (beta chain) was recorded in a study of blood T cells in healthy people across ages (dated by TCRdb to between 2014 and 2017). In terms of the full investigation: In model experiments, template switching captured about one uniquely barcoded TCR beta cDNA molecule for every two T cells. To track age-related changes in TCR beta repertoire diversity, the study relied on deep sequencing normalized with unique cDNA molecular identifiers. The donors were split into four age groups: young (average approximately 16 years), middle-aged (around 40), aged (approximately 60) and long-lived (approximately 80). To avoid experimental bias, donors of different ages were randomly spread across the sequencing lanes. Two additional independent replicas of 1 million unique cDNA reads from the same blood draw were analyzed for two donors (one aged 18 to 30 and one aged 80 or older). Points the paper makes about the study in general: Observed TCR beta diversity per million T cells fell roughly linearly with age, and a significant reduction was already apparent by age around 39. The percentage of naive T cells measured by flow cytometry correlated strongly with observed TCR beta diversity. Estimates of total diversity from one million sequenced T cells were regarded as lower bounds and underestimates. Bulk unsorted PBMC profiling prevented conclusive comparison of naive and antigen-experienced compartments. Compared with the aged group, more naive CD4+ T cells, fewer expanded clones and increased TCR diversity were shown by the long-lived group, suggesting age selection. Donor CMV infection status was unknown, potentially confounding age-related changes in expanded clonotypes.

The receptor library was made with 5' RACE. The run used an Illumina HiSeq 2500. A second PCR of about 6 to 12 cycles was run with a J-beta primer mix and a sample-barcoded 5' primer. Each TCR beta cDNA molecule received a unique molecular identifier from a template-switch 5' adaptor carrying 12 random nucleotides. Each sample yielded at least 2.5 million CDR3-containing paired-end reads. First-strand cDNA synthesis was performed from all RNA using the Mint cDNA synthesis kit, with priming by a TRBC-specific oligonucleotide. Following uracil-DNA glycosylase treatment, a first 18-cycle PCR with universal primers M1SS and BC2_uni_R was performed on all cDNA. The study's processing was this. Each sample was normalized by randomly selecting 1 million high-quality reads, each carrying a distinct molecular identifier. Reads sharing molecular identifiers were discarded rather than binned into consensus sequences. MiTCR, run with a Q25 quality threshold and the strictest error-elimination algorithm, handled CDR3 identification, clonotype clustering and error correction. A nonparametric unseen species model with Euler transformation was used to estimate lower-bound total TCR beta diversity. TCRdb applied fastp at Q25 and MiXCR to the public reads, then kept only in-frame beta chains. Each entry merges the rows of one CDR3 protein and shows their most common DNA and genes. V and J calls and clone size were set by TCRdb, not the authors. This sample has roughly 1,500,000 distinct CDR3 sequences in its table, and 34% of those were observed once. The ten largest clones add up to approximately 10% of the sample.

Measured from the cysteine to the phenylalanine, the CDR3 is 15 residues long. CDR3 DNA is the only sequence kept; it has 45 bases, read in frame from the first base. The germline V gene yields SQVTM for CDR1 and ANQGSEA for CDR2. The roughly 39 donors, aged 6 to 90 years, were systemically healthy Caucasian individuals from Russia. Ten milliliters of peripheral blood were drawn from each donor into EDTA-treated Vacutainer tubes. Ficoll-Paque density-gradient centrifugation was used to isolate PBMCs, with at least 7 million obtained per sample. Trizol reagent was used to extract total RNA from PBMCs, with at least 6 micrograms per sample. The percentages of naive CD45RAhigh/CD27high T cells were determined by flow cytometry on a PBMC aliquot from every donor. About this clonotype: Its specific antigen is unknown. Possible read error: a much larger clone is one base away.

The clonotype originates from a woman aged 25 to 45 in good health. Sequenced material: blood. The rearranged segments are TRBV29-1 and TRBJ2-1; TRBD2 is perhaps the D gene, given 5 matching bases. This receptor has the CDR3 CSVGGGETAYDEQFF. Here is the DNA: TGCAGCGTTGGCGGAGGAGAGACCGCCTACGATGAGCAGTTCTTC.